The rows below give T cell receptor beta chains drawn from one sample of a study of blood T cell repertoires in COVID-19. Libraries were prepared by immunoSEQ multiplex PCR; TCRdb keeps only in-frame clonotypes and omits some of them. The sample carries fewer than 150,000 clones, 81% recorded once. The sample was peripheral blood. Source of these receptors: a man aged 50 or older with acute or convalescent COVID-19. CDR3s include the opening cysteine and the closing phenylalanine or tryptophan. The D gene is left open where the match is weak. The listing skips clone size in some rows; elsewhere it reads once, few, many or a size class.

>-|-|TRBV6-5|TRBJ2-2
CASSREGELFF
TGTGCCAGCAGTCGAGAGGGGGAGCTGTTTTTT
>-|once|TRBV12-2|TRBJ2-7
CASRGGQGFREQYF
TGTGCAAGCCGGGGGGGACAGGGATTTAGAGAGCAGTACTTC
>-|-|TRBV5-1|TRBJ1-2
CASSLESSYGYTF
TGCGCCAGCAGCTTGGAATCCTCCTATGGCTACACCTTC
>-|once|TRBV6-4|TRBJ2-3
CASSDSEGPDTQYF
TGTGCCAGCAGTGACTCGGAGGGGCCAGATACGCAGTATTTT
>TRBD2|-|TRBV6-5|TRBJ2-3
CASSRGGQVTDTQYF
TGTGCCAGCAGCCGCGGGGGGCAGGTCACAGATACGCAGTATTTT
>TRBD1|-|TRBV5-1|TRBJ1-2
CASYPGQGAGYTF
TGCGCCAGCTATCCAGGACAGGGTGCCGGCTACACCTTC
>-|few|TRBV28|TRBJ1-1
CASSETDREAFF
TGTGCCAGCAGTGAGACAGACCGTGAAGCTTTCTTT
>-|-|TRBV4-1|TRBJ1-1
CASSQLLPGQGTEAFF
TGCGCCAGCAGCCAGCTACTACCGGGACAAGGAACTGAAGCTTTCTTT
>TRBD1|-|TRBV5-5|TRBJ1-4
CASSLVGQGAEKLFF
TGTGCCAGCAGCTTGGTAGGACAGGGGGCTGAAAAACTGTTTTTT
>-|-|TRBV6-5|TRBJ1-2
CASSYSRGDYGYTF
TGTGCCAGCAGTTACTCGCGGGGTGACTATGGCTACACCTTC
>-|-|TRBV2|TRBJ1-2
CASSEEKRPYYGYTF
TGTGCCAGCAGTGAAGAGAAGCGGCCGTACTATGGCTACACCTTC
>TRBD2|-|TRBV2|TRBJ2-7
CASSGGREGEQYF
TGTGCCAGCAGTGGAGGCAGGGAGGGCGAGCAGTACTTC
>-|-|TRBV5-4|TRBJ2-1
CASSSNLASSYNEQFF
TGTGCCAGCAGCTCGAACCTAGCATCCTCCTACAATGAGCAGTTCTTC
>TRBD1|few|TRBV27|TRBJ2-1
CASSIQGRSYNEQFF
TGTGCCAGCAGTATACAGGGGAGATCCTACAATGAGCAGTTCTTC
>-|-|TRBV3-1/TRBV3-2|TRBJ2-3
CASSHSRGRGARDTQYF
TGTGCCAGCAGCCACTCCAGGGGCCGGGGGGCCAGGGATACGCAGTATTTT
>-|-|TRBV28|TRBJ1-1
CASRPPYQATEAFF
TGTGCCAGCAGACCACCGTACCAGGCCACTGAAGCTTTCTTT
>-|-|TRBV11-2|TRBJ1-3
CASSEQSGNTIYF
TGTGCCAGCAGTGAGCAATCTGGAAACACCATATATTTT
>TRBD1|-|TRBV10-3|TRBJ1-1
CAISRDRVSEAFF
TGTGCCATCTCCCGGGACAGGGTATCCGAAGCTTTCTTT
>-|-|TRBV20-1|TRBJ2-2
CSASDGVGGELFF
TGCAGTGCTAGTGACGGGGTCGGCGGGGAGCTGTTTTTT
>-|few|TRBV5-8|TRBJ1-1
CASSLALGRGTVNTEAFF
TGTGCCAGCAGTCTGGCCCTCGGGCGGGGGACGGTGAACACTGAAGCTTTCTTT
>-|-|TRBV18|TRBJ1-2
CASSPLSGDGYTF
TGTGCCAGCTCACCACTCTCAGGGGATGGCTACACCTTC
>TRBD1|many|TRBV19|TRBJ1-1
CASTPGGWTEAFF
TGTGCCAGTACCCCAGGGGGCTGGACTGAAGCTTTCTTT
>-|-|TRBV30|TRBJ1-4
CAWSTGIGEKLFF
TGTGCCTGGAGTACAGGGATAGGGGAAAAACTGTTTTTT
>-|-|TRBV19|TRBJ1-5
CASNSGIGNQPQHF
TGTGCCAGTAATTCCGGGATCGGCAATCAGCCCCAGCATTTT
>TRBD1|-|TRBV4-1|TRBJ1-5
CASSQGWLRGLGQPQHF
TGCGCCAGCAGCCAAGGTTGGCTCAGGGGGCTGGGTCAGCCCCAGCATTTT
>TRBD1|-|TRBV6-4|TRBJ2-3
CASSALQGSTDTQYF
TGTGCCAGCAGTGCCCTACAGGGGAGCACAGATACGCAGTATTTT
>-|-|TRBV7-9|TRBJ2-6
CASSLVRSGANVLTF
TGTGCCAGCAGCTTAGTCAGATCCGGGGCCAACGTCCTGACTTTC
>-|-|TRBV19|TRBJ1-6
CASSSLRLTQGNSPLHF
TGTGCCAGTAGCTCGCTTCGTCTTACGCAGGGGAATTCACCCCTCCACTTT
>TRBD1|few|TRBV10-2|TRBJ1-2
CASSGTGQGMGYTF
TGCGCCAGCAGTGGAACGGGACAGGGCATGGGCTACACCTTC
>-|-|TRBV6-6|TRBJ2-3
CASSRSDTQYF
TGTGCCAGCTCTAGGTCAGATACGCAGTATTTT
>TRBD2|few|TRBV5-1|TRBJ2-3
CASLGLAGGTDTQYF
TGCGCCAGCCTCGGACTAGCGGGGGGCACAGATACGCAGTATTTT
>TRBD1|-|TRBV2|TRBJ1-6
CASSEAGVGQNHSPLHF
TGTGCCAGCAGTGAAGCGGGGGTGGGACAGAACCATTCACCCCTCCACTTT
>TRBD1|-|TRBV10-1|TRBJ1-5
CASSESTREGAGNQPQHF
TGCGCCAGCAGTGAGTCGACCCGGGAGGGGGCAGGGAATCAGCCCCAGCATTTT
>TRBD1|-|TRBV6-6|TRBJ2-7
CASSLSGQASSEQYF
TGTGCCAGCAGTCTTTCTGGACAGGCTAGCAGCGAGCAGTACTTC
>TRBD1|-|TRBV5-1|TRBJ2-5
CASSQNPPPSRGQETQYF
TGCGCCAGCAGCCAAAACCCTCCTCCATCCAGGGGGCAGGAGACCCAGTACTTC
>-|-|TRBV28|TRBJ2-2
CASSRGMGWNTGELFF
TGTGCCAGCAGCCGCGGGATGGGATGGAACACCGGGGAGCTGTTTTTT
>-|-|TRBV11-2|TRBJ1-3
CASSLDGSSGNTIYF
TGTGCCAGCAGCTTAGACGGGAGCTCTGGAAACACCATATATTTT
>-|-|TRBV5-5|TRBJ2-1
CASSSSGVEQFF
TGTGCCAGCAGCTCTTCAGGGGTCGAGCAGTTCTTC
>TRBD1|-|TRBV5-4|TRBJ1-5
CASSDGQGANQPQHF
TGTGCCAGCAGCGACGGACAGGGGGCCAATCAGCCCCAGCATTTT
>TRBD2|-|TRBV30|TRBJ2-4
CAWSPRLAGGSWTKNIQYF
TGTGCCTGGAGTCCACGACTAGCGGGGGGAAGTTGGACCAAAAACATTCAGTACTTC
>TRBD1|-|TRBV10-1|TRBJ1-6
CASPRGQGLYNSPLHF
TGCGCCAGTCCCCGGGGACAGGGGCTCTATAATTCACCCCTCCACTTT
>-|-|TRBV12-5|TRBJ2-1
CASANAGLDNEQFF
TGTGCTAGTGCCAACGCAGGGCTCGACAATGAGCAGTTCTTC
>-|-|TRBV3-1/TRBV3-2|TRBJ1-2
CASSRGPMGGYTF
TGTGCCAGCAGCCGGGGCCCGATGGGGGGCTACACCTTC
>TRBD1|-|TRBV6-5|TRBJ2-5
CASSYSGTGVEETQYF
TGTGCCAGCAGTTACTCTGGGACAGGGGTGGAAGAGACCCAGTACTTC
>TRBD2|-|TRBV6-2/TRBV6-3|TRBJ2-1
CASSFRGVLASGYNEQFF
TGTGCCAGCAGTTTTCGCGGGGTTTTGGCTAGCGGTTACAATGAGCAGTTCTTC
>TRBD2|-|TRBV24-1|TRBJ2-3
CATSDADGTGGDTQYF
TGTGCCACCAGTGATGCCGACGGGACGGGGGGAGATACGCAGTATTTT
>-|-|TRBV4-1|TRBJ2-5
CASSQAGAGVRETQYF
TGCGCCAGCAGCCAAGCTGGCGCCGGGGTCAGGGAGACCCAGTACTTC
>TRBD1|-|TRBV7-2|TRBJ2-7
CASSLGQGAYEQYF
TGTGCCAGCAGCTTAGGTCAGGGGGCCTACGAGCAGTACTTC